The present TCR beta chain was sequenced within a study of cytomegalovirus exposure and HLA in healthy donors. Looking at the study overall: It was reported in a later analysis that the same platform had been used for the 120 or so validation repertoires as for the approximately 670 first-cohort repertoires. Notes on the study in general: Researchers catalogued approximately 170 TCR beta chains as cytomegalovirus-associated. A few chains tied to CMV proved CMV antigen-specific in vitro. Generally TCR sequences proved uncommon, though certain public TCRs appeared in numerous donors.

With 10 bases clipped from V and 2 bases from J, the junction kept 15 bases outside the gene matches. The CDR3 runs 16 residues. Germline V gene lookup returns CDR1 MDHEN and CDR2 SYDVKM. Concerning this clone itself: Its antigen is not known.

Sequencing used immunoSEQ multiplex PCR; TCRdb keeps in-frame clones, though not all of them. The sample holds about 98,000 clones, around nine tenths seen once. This sequence originates from a woman aged 30 to 39 in good health and CMV-seronegative. The sequenced sample was PBMCs. The rearrangement links TRBV28 to TRBJ2-3; 7 bases line up with TRBD2. The CDR3 DNA is TGTGCCACTACGGACGCGAGGGAGGGGCCCACAGATACGCAGTATTTT. This codes for CATTDAREGPTDTQYF.